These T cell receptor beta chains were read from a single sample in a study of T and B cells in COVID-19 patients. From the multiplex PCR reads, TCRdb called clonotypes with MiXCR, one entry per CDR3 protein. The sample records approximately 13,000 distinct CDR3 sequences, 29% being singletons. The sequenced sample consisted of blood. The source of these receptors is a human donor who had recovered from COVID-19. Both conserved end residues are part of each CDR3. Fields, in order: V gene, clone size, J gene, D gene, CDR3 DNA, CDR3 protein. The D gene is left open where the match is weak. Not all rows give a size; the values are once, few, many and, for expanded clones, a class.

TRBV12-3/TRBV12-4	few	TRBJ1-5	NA	TGTGCCAGCAGTTTAGAGAGCAATCAGCCCCAGCATTTT	CASSLESNQPQHF
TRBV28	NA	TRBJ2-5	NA	TGTGCCAGCAGTTTCCCCTCGGACCTCGAGGGCCAGTACTTC	CASSFPSDLEGQYF
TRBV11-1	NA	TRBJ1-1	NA	TGTGCCAGCAGCTTACCGGTGAGAACTGAAGCTTTCTTT	CASSLPVRTEAFF
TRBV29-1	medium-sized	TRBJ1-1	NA	TGCAGCGTTAACACTGAAGCTTTCTTT	CSVNTEAFF
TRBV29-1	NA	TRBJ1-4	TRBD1	TGCAGCGTTGAACGGGGACAGCGCGAAGAAAAACTGTTTTTT	CSVERGQREEKLFF
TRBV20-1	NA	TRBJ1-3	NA	TGCAGTGCTCCTTCTGATGGAAACACCATATATTTT	CSAPSDGNTIYF
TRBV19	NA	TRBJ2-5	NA	TGTGCCAGTATGGGGACGGCGTACCAAGAGACCCAGTACTTC	CASMGTAYQETQYF
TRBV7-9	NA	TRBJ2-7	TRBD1	TGTGCCAGCAGCTCTATAGTGGGACAGGGAGACCACGAGCAGTACTTC	CASSSIVGQGDHEQYF
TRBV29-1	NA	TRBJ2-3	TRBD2	TGCAGCGTTGCGGGACTAGCGGTCGCGGATACGCAGTATTTT	CSVAGLAVADTQYF
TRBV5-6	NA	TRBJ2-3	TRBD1	TGCGCCAGCAGCCCCTCGACAGGGAACCCCACAGATACGCAGTATTTT	CASSPSTGNPTDTQYF
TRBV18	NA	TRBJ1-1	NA	TGTGCCAGCTCACCCTCCATCAGGCGGAACACTGAAGCTTTCTTT	CASSPSIRRNTEAFF
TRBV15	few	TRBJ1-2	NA	TGTGCCACCAGCGGGGGAGAGGACAGTACTTATGGCTACACCTTC	CATSGGEDSTYGYTF
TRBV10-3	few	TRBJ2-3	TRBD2	TGTGCCATCAGCGGACTAGGGGTCGGTACAGATACGCAGTATTTT	CAISGLGVGTDTQYF
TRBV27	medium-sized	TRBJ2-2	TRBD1	TGTGCCAGCTACGGATTCGAGACAGGGGACACCGGGGAGCTGTTTTTT	CASYGFETGDTGELFF
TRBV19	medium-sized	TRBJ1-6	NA	TGTGCCAGTAGTACGGGACCGTTGGATTCACCCCTCCACTTT	CASSTGPLDSPLHF
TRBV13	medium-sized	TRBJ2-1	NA	TGTGCCAGCAGCTTCCCACAGGGATCCGACAATGAGCAGTTCTTC	CASSFPQGSDNEQFF
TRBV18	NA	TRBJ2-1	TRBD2	TGTGCCAGCTCACCACGGGGAGGGATCCAAAACCCTGGCGATGAGCAGTTCTTC	CASSPRGGIQNPGDEQFF
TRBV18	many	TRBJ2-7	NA	TGTGCCAGCTCACCCGAGCGGTACGAGCAGTACTTC	CASSPERYEQYF
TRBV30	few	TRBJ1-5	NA	TGTGCCTGGAGGAGCCAGGTCAATCAGCCCCAGCATTTT	CAWRSQVNQPQHF
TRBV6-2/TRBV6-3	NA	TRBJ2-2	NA	TGTGCCAGCACTAACCCAGCAGGGGACACCGGGGAGCTGTTTTTT	CASTNPAGDTGELFF
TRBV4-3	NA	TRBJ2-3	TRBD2	TGCGCCAGCAGCCAAGGCTCGACTAGCATCGATACGCAGTATTTT	CASSQGSTSIDTQYF
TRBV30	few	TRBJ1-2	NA	TGTGCCTGGAACAGATTCTATGGCTACACCTTC	CAWNRFYGYTF
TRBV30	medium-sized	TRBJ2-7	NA	TGTGCCTGGAGTGTAAGGGACAACCCCTACGAGCAGTACTTC	CAWSVRDNPYEQYF
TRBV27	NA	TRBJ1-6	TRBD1	TGTGCCACCCAGGGGGAGGGTAATTCACCCCTCCACTTT	CATQGEGNSPLHF
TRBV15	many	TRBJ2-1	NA	TGTGCCACCAGCAGAGATTCAGCAATAGCTCCAAACAATGAGCAGTTCTTC	CATSRDSAIAPNNEQFF
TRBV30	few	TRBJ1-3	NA	TGTGCCTGGGGCTTCGGAGAGCGACGGAACACCATATATTTT	CAWGFGERRNTIYF
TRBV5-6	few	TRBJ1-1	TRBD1	TGTGCCAGCAGCCAAACAGGGGTCGGGACTGAAGCTTTCTTT	CASSQTGVGTEAFF